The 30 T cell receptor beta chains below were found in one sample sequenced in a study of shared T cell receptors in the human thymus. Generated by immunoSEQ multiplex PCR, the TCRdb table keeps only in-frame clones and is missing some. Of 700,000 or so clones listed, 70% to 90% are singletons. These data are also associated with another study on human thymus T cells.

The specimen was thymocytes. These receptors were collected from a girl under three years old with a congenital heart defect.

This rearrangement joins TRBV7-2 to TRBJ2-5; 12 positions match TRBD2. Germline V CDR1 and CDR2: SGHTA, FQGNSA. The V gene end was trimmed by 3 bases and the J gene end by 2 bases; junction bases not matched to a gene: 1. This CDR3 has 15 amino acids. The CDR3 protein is CASSFLAGGQETQYF. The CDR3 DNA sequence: TGTGCCAGCAGCTTCCTAGCGGGGGGGCAAGAGACCCAGTACTTC.

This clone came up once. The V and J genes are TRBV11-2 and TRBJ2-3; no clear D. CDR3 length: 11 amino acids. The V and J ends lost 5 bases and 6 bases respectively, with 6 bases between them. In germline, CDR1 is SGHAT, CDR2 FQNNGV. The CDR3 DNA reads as TGTGCCAGCAGCCAGAGGGATACGCAGTATTTT. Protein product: CASSQRDTQYF.

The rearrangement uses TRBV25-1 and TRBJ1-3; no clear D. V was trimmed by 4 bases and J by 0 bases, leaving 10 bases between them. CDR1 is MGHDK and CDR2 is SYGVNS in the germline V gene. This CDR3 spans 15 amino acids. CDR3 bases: TGTGCCAGCAGTGCCGTCGGGGACTCTGGAAACACCATATATTTT. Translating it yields CASSAVGDSGNTIYF. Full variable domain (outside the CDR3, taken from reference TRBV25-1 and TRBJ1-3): EADIYQTPRYLVIGTGKKITLECSQTMGHDKMYWYQQDPGMELHLIHYSYGVNSTEKGDLSSESTVSRIRTEHFPLTLESARPSHTSQYLCASSAVGDSGNTIYFGEGSWLTVV.

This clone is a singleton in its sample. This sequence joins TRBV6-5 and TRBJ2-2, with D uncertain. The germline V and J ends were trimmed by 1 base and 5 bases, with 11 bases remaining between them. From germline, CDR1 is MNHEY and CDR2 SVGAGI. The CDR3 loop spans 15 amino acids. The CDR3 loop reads CASSYLDTITGELFF. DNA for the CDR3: TGTGCCAGCAGTTACTTAGACACCATAACCGGGGAGCTGTTTTTT.

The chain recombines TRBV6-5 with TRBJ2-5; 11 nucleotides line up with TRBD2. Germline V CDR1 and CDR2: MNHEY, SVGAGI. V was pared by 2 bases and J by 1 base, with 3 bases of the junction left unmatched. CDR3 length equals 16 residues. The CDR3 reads CASSYETSGVQETQYF. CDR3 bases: TGTGCCAGCAGTTACGAGACTAGCGGGGTCCAAGAGACCCAGTACTTC.

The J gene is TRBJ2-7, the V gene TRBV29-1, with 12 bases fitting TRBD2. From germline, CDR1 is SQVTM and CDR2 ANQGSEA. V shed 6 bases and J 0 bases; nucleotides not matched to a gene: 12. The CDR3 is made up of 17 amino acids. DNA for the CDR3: TGCAGCGTCCAAGGGACTAGCGGGCGTTCCAGCTCCTACGAGCAGTACTTC. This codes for CSVQGTSGRSSSYEQYF.

The CDR3 sequence is CASSPRTGNQETQYF. The CDR3 bases are TGTGCCAGCAGCCCCCGGACAGGGAACCAAGAGACCCAGTACTTC. The chain carries TRBV28 and TRBJ2-5, with 8 nucleotides matching TRBD1. The J segment lost 0 bases and the V segment lost 6 bases, leaving 6 bases of the junction unmatched. This CDR3 region has 15 residues. Per germline, CDR1 MDHEN and CDR2 SYDVKM.

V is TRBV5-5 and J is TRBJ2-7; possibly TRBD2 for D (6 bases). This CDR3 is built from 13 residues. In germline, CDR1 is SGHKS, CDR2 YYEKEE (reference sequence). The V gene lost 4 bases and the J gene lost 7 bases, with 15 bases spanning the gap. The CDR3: CASSPGDSPEQYF. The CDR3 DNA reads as TGTGCCAGCAGCCCCGGGGACTCACCAGAGCAGTACTTC.

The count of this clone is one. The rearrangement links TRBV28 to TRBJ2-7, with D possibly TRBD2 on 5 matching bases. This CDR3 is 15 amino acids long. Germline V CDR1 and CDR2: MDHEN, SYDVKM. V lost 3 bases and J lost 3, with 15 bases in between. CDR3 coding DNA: TGTGCCAGCAGTTTGGGCCACAACCGGGACTACGAGCAGTACTTC. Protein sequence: CASSLGHNRDYEQYF.

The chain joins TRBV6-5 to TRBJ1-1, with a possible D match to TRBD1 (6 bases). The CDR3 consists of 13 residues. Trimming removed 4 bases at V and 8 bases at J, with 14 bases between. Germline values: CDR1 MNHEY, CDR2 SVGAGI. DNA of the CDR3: TGTGCCAGCAGTTCCACAGGGCCAACCGAAGCTTTCTTT. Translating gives CASSSTGPTEAFF.

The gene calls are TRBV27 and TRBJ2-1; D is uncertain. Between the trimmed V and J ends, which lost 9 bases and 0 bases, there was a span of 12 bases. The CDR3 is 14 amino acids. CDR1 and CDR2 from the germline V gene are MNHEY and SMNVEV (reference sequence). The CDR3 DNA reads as TGTGCCAGTTGGAGAGCGAGCTCCTACAATGAGCAGTTCTTC. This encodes CASWRASSYNEQFF.

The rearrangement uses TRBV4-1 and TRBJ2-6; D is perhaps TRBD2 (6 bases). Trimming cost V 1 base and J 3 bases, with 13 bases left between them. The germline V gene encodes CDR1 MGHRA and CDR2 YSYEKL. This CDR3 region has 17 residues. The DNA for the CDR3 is TGCGCCAGCAGCCAAGCTTTACTAGCTGGTGGGGCCAACGTCCTGACTTTC. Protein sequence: CASSQALLAGGANVLTF.

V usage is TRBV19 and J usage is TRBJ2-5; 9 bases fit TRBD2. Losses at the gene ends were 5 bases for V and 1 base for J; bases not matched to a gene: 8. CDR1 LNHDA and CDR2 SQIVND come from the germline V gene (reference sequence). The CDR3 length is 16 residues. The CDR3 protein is CASSSNSGGLQETQYF. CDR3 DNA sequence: TGTGCCAGTAGTTCCAATAGCGGGGGACTCCAAGAGACCCAGTACTTC.

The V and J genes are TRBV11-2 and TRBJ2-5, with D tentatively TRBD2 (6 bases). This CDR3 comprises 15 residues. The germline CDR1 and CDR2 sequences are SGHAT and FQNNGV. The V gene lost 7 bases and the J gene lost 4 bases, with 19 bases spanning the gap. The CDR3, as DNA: TGTGCCAGCACCATCAAGGGCGCGGGGCTAGAGACCCAGTACTTC. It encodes CASTIKGAGLETQYF.

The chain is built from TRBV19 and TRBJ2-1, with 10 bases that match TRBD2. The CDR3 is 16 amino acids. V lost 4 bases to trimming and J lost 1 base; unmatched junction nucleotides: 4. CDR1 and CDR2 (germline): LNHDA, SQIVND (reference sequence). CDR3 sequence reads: CASSTLAGVSYNEQFF. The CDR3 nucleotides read TGTGCCAGTAGTACCCTAGCGGGGGTTTCCTACAATGAGCAGTTCTTC.

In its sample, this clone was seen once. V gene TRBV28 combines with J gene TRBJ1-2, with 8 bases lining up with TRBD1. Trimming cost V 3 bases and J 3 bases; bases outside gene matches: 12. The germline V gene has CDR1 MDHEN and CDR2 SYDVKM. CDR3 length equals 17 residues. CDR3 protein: CASSFLEAGGFYYGYTF. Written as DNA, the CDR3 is TGTGCCAGCAGTTTCTTAGAGGCAGGGGGCTTCTACTATGGCTACACCTTC.

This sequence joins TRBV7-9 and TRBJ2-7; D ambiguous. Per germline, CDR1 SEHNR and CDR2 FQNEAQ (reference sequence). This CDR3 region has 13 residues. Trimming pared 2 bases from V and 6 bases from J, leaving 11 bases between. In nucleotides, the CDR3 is TGTGCCAGCAGCTTACCCCCGGTTAGCGAGCAGTACTTC. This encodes CASSLPPVSEQYF.

The CDR3 DNA reads TGTGCCAGTAGTGGCGGGGTCAATGAGCAGTTCTTC. Translation: CASSGGVNEQFF. The V gene is TRBV19, the J gene TRBJ2-1; possibly TRBD2 for D (6 bases). The CDR3 consists of 12 residues. The V end was cut by 5 bases, the J end by 6 bases, with 8 bases between. In germline, CDR1 is LNHDA, CDR2 SQIVND (reference sequence).

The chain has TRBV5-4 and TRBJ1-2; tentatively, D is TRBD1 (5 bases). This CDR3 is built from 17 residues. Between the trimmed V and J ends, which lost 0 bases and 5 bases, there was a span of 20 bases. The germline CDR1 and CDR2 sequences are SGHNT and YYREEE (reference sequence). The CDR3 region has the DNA TGTGCCAGCAGCTTGGGTCCCAGGGCCTTACTTGGTTATGGCTACACCTTC. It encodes CASSLGPRALLGYGYTF.

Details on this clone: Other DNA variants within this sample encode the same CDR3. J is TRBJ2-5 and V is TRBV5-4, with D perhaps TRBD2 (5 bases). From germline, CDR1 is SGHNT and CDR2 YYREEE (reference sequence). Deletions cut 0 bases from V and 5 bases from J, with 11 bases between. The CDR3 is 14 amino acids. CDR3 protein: CASSLGGGRETQYF. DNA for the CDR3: TGTGCCAGCAGCTTGGGCGGAGGCAGGGAGACCCAGTACTTC.

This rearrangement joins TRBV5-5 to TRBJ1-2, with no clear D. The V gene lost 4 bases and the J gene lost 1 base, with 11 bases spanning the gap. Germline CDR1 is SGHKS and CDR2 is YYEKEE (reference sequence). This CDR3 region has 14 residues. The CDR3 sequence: CASSPRYFNYGYTF. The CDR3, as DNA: TGTGCCAGCAGCCCTAGGTATTTTAACTATGGCTACACCTTC.

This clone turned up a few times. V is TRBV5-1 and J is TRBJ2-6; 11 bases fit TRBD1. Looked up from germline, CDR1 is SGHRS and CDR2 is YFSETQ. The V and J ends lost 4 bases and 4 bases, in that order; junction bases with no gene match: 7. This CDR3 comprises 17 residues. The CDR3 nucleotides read TGCGCCAGCAGCCAGGGACAGGGGGTATTGGGGGCCAACGTCCTGACTTTC. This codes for CASSQGQGVLGANVLTF.

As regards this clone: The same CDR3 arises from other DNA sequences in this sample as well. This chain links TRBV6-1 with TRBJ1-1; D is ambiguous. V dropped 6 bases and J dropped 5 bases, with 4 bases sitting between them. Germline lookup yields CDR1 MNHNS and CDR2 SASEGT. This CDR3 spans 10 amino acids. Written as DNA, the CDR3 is TGTGCCAGCAGCGGGACTGAAGCTTTCTTT. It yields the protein CASSGTEAFF.

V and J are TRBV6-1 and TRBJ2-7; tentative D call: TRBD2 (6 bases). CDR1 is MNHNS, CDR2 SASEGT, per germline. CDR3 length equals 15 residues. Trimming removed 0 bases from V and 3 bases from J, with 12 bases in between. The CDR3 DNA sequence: TGTGCCAGCAGTGAAGCTAATTCGGGGGACTACGAGCAGTACTTC. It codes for CASSEANSGDYEQYF.

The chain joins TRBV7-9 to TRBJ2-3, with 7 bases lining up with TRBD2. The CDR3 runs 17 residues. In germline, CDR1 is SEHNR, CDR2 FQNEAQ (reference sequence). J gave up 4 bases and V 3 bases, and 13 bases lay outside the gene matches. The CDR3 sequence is CASSFGPGRAPPDTQYF. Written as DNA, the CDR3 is TGTGCCAGCAGCTTTGGCCCTGGGAGGGCCCCACCAGATACGCAGTATTTT.

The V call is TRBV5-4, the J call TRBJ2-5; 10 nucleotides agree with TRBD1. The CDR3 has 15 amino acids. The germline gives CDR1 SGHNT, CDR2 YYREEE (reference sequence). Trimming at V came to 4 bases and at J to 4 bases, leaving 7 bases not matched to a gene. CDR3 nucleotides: TGTGCCAGCAGCCTGACAGGGGGCCGGAGAGAGACCCAGTACTTC. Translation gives CASSLTGGRRETQYF.

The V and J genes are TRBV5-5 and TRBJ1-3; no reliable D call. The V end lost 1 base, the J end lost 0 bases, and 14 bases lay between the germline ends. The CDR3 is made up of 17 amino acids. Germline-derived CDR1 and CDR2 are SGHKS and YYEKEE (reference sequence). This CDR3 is CASSLHGEESSGNTIYF. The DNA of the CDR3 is TGTGCCAGCAGCTTGCATGGGGAGGAGAGCTCTGGAAACACCATATATTTT. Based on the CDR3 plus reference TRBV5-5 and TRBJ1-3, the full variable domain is DAGVTQSPTHLIKTRGQQVTLRCSPISGHKSVSWYQQVLGQGPQFIFQYYEKEERGRGNFPDRFSARQFPNYSSELNVNALLLGDSALYLCASSLHGEESSGNTIYFGEGSWLTVV.

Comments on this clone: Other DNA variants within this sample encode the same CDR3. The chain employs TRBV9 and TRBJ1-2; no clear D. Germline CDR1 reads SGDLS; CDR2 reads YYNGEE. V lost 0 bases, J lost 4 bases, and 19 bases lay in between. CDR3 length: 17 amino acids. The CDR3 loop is CASSVGKDLDLSYGYTF. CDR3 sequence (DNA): TGTGCCAGCAGCGTAGGGAAAGACCTAGACTTATCCTATGGCTACACCTTC.

The CDR3 sequence is CASSVQGARSSGNTIYF. The CDR3 DNA sequence: TGTGCCAGCAGTGTTCAGGGGGCCCGAAGTTCTGGAAACACCATATATTTT. The chain employs TRBV25-1 and TRBJ1-3; TRBD1 matches 8 bases. CDR3 length equals 17 residues. With V trimmed by 4 bases and J by 1 base, 9 bases remained unmatched. The germline V gene encodes CDR1 MGHDK and CDR2 SYGVNS.

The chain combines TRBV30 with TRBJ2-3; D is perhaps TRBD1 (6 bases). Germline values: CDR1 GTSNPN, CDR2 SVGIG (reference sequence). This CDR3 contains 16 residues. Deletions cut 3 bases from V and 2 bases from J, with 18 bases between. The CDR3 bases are TGTGCCTGGAGCAGGGGCCCCGGGGCTACCACAGATACGCAGTATTTT. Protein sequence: CAWSRGPGATTDTQYF. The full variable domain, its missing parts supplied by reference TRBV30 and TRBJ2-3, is SQTIHQWPATLVQPVGSPLSLECTVEGTSNPNLYWYRQAAGRGLQLLFYSVGIGQISSEVPQNLSASRPQDRQFILSSKKLLLSDSGFYLCAWSRGPGATTDTQYFGPGTRLTVL.